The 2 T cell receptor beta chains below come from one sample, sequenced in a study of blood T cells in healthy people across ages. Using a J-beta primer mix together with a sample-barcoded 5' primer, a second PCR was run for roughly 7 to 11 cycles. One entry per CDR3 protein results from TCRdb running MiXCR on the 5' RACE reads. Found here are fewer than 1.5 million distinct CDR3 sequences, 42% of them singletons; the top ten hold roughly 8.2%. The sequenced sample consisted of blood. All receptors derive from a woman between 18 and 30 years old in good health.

The CDR3 protein is CASSPNIGNSNQPQHF. CDR3 in DNA: TGTGCCAGCAGTCCTAACATCGGAAATAGCAATCAGCCCCAGCATTTT. The chain combines TRBV12-3 or TRBV12-4 with TRBJ1-5; D is undetermined. The V gene lost 5 bases and the J gene lost 0 bases, with 14 bases spanning the gap. CDR3 size: 16 residues.

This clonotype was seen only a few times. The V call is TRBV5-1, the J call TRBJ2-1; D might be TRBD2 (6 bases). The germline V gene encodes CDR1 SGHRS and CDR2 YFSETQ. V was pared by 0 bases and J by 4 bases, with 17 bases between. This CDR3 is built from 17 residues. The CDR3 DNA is TGCGCCAGCAGCTTGGCGCGGGACTCCGGATTATACAATGAGCAGTTCTTC. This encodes CASSLARDSGLYNEQFF.